This TCR beta chain comes out of a study of T-cell memory formation after mild COVID-19. Constant-segment-primed 5'RACE gave TCR alpha and TCR beta cDNA libraries with sample barcodes and UMIs. TCRdb reanalysed the 5' RACE reads using MiXCR and keeps one entry per CDR3 protein. This table has approximately 580,000 distinct CDR3 sequences, around 21% appearing once. General study findings and limits: The authors left the SARS-CoV-2 specificity of second-wave clones peaking on day 37 unconfirmed.

With respect to this clonotype: Its antigen is currently unknown.

CDR3 length: 12 residues. Looked up from germline, CDR1 is DFQATT and CDR2 is SNEGSKA (reference sequence). The V and J ends lost 6 bases and 2 bases respectively, with 10 bases between them. Specimen: PBMCs or a T cell subset sorted from them (not recorded which). The source of this sequence is an adult woman who had mild COVID-19 (a few samples of this study predate the infection). Cell type and time point are not known. V and J are TRBV20-1 and TRBJ1-1; possible D gene TRBD1, 6 bases. The CDR3 sequence: CSAQGSNTEAFF. The CDR3 coding sequence is TGCAGTGCACAGGGCTCAAACACTGAAGCTTTCTTT.